The present T cell receptor (beta chain) was sequenced within a study of Graves' ophthalmopathy and Graves' hyperthyroidism. Looking at the study overall: The authors collected peripheral blood at initial diagnosis, before any treatment. Points from the study as a whole: Blood also contained most of the expanded thyroid clonotypes above 0.001 frequency.

Of note for this clonotype: The antigen remains undetermined.

Beta-chain TCR CDR3 regions were amplified from RNA transcripts. HTBI primers were used in a first-round RT-PCR, which preceded a second-round multiplex PCR. MiXCR, applied by TCRdb to the multiplex PCR reads, yields one record per CDR3 protein. The sample carries over 650,000 distinct CDR3 sequences, roughly 41% recorded once. Material: peripheral blood. This sequence was found in an adult man with Graves' ophthalmopathy.

CDR3 sequence reads: CSVKTTPLYGYTF. CDR3 coding DNA: TGCAGTGTGAAAACCACCCCACTCTATGGCTACACCTTC. The chain couples TRBV20-1 to TRBJ1-2; D is undetermined. The CDR3 totals 13 residues. V was shortened by 7 bases and J by 4 bases, with 16 bases between the two germline ends. Germline values: CDR1 DFQATT, CDR2 SNEGSKA (reference sequence).